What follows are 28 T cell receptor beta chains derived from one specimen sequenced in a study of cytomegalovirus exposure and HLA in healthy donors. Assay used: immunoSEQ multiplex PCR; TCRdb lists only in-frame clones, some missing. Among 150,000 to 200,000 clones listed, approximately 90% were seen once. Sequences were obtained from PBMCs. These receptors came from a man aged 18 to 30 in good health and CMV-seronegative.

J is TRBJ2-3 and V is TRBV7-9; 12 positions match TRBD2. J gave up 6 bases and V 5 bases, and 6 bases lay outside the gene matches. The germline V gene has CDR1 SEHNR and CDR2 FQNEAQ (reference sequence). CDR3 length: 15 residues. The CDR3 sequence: CASSGWTSGTDTQYF. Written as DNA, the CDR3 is TGTGCCAGCAGCGGTTGGACTAGCGGGACGGATACGCAGTATTTT.

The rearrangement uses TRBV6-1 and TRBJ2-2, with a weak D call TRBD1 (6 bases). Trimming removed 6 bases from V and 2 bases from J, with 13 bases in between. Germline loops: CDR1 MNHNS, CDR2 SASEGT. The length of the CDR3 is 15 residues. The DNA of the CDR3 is TGTGCCAGCAGCCCCGACAGGCCCAACACCGGGGAGCTGTTTTTT. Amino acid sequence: CASSPDRPNTGELFF.

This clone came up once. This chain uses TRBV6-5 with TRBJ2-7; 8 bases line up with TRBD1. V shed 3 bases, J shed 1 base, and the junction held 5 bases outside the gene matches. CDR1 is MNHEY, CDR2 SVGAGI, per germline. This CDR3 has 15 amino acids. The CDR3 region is CASSYRQGLSYEQYF. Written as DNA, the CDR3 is TGTGCCAGCAGTTATAGACAGGGGCTTTCCTACGAGCAGTACTTC.

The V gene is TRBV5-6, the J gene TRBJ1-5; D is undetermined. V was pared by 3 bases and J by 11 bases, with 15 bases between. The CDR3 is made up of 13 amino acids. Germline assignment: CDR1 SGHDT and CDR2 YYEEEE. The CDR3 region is CASSSPFSSAQHF. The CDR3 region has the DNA TGTGCCAGCAGCTCCCCTTTCTCGTCGGCCCAGCATTTT.

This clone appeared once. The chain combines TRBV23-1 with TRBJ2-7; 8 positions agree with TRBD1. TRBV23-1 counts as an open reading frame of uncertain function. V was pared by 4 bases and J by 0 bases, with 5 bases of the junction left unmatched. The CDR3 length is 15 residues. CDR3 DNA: TGCGCCAGCAGTCGGGACAGGTCAAACTCCTACGAGCAGTACTTC. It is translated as CASSRDRSNSYEQYF.

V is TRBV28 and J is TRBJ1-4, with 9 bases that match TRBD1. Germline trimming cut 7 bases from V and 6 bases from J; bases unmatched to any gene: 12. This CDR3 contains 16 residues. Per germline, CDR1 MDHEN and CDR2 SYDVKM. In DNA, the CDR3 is TGTGCCAGCATCCCCCCTTTGGGACAGGGAGATGAAAAACTGTTTTTT. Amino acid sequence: CASIPPLGQGDEKLFF.

DNA for the CDR3: TGTGCCAGCAGCTTAATGTTTGACAGTACTAACACTGAAGCTTTCTTT. Amino acid sequence: CASSLMFDSTNTEAFF. The chain couples TRBV7-8 to TRBJ1-1, with D tentatively TRBD1 (5 bases). The CDR3 spans 16 residues. Per germline, CDR1 SGHVS and CDR2 FQNEAQ. V was cut by 2 bases and J by 2 bases, with 15 bases left in between. Looking up the rest from reference TRBV7-8 and TRBJ1-1 gives the full variable domain: GAGVSQSPRYKVAKRGQDVALRCDPISGHVSLFWYQQALGQGPEFLTYFQNEAQLDKSGLPSDRFFAERPEGSVSTLKIQRTQQEDSAVYLCASSLMFDSTNTEAFFGQGTRLTVV.

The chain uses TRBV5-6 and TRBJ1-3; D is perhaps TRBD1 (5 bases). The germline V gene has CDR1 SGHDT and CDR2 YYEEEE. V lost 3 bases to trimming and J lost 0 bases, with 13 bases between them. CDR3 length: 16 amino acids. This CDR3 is CASSSTGLSSGNTIYF. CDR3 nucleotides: TGTGCCAGCAGCTCTACAGGCTTAAGCTCTGGAAACACCATATATTTT.

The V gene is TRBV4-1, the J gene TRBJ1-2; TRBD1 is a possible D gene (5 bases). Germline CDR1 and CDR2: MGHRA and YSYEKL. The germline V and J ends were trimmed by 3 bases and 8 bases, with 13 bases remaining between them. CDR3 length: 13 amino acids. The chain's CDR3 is CASSQKDNAGYTF. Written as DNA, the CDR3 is TGCGCCAGCAGCCAGAAGGACAATGCAGGCTACACCTTC.

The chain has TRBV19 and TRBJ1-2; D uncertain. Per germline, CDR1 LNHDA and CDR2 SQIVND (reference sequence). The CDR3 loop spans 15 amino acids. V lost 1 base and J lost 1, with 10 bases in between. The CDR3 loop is CASSIGADFNYGYTF. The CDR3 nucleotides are TGTGCCAGTAGTATAGGCGCGGATTTTAACTATGGCTACACCTTC. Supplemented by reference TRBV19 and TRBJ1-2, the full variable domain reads DGGITQSPKYLFRKEGQNVTLSCEQNLNHDAMYWYRQDPGQGLRLIYYSQIVNDFQKGDIAEGYSVSREKKESFPLTVTSAQKNPTAFYLCASSIGADFNYGYTFGSGTRLTVV.

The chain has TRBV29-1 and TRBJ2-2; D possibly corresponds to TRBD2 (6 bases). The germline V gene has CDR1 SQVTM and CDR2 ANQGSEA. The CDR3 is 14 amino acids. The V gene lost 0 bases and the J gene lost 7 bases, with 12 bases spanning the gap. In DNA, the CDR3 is TGCAGCGTTGAAGACCGGAGGGGTGACGGGGAGCTGTTTTTT. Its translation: CSVEDRRGDGELFF.

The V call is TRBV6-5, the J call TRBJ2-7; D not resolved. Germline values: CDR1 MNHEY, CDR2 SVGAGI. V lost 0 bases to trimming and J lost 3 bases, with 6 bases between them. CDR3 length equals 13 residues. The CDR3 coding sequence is TGTGCCAGCAGTTACTCGAGGAACTACGAGCAGTACTTC. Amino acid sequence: CASSYSRNYEQYF.

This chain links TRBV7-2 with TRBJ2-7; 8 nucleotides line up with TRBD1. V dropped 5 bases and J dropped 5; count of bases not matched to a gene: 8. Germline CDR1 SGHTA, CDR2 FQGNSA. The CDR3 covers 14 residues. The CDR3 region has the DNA TGTGCCAGCAGCCCACAGGGGGTGGTCCACGAGCAGTACTTC. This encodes CASSPQGVVHEQYF.

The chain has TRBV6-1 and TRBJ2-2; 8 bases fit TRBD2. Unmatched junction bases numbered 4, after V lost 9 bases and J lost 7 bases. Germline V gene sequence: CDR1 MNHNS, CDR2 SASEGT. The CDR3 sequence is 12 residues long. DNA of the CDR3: TGTGCCAGGTCCGGGGGGGGCGGGGAGCTGTTTTTT. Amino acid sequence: CARSGGGGELFF.

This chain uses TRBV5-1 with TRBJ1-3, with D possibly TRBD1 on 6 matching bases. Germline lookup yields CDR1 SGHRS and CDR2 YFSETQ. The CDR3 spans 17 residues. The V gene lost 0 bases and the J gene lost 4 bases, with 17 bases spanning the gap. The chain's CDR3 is CASSLETRTDAGNTIYF. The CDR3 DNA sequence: TGCGCCAGCAGCTTGGAAACGAGGACAGACGCGGGAAACACCATATATTTT.

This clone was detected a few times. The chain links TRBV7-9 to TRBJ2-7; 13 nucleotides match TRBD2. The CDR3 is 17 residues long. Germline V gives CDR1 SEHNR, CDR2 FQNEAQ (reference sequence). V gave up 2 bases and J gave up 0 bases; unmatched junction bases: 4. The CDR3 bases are TGTGCCAGCAGCTTACTGACTAGCGGGAGGAGCTCCTACGAGCAGTACTTC. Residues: CASSLLTSGRSSYEQYF.

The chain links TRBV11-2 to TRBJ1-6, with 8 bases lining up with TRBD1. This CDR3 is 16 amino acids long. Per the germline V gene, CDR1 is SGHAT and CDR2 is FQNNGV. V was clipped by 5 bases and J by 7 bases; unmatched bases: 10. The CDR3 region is CASSLTGTGGNSPLHF. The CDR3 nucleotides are TGTGCCAGCAGCCTGACCGGGACAGGAGGGAATTCACCCCTCCACTTT.

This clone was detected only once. In nucleotides, the CDR3 is TGTGCCAGCAGTCGATGGACAGGGAGTACCGGGGAGCTGTTTTTT. Translating gives CASSRWTGSTGELFF. The chain joins TRBV28 to TRBJ2-2; 8 bases agree with TRBD1. Trimming at V came to 5 bases and at J to 5 bases, leaving 7 bases not matched to a gene. This CDR3 spans 15 amino acids. Germline V gene data show CDR1 as MDHEN and CDR2 as SYDVKM.

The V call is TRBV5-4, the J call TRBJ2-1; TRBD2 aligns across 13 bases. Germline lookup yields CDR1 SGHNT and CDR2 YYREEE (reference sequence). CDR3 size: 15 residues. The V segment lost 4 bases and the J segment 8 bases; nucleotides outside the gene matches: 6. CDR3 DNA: TGTGCCAGCAGCCGACTAGCGGGGGGATTGGATGAGCAGTTCTTC. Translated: CASSRLAGGLDEQFF. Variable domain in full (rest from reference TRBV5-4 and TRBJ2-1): ETGVTQSPTHLIKTRGQQVTLRCSSQSGHNTVSWYQQALGQGPQFIFQYYREEENGRGNFPPRFSGLQFPNYSSELNVNALELDDSALYLCASSRLAGGLDEQFFGPGTRLTVL.

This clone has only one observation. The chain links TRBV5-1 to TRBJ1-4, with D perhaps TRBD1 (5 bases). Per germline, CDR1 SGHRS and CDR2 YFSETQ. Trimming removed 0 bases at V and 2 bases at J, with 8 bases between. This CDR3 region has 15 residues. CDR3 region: CASSLGKGTNEKLFF. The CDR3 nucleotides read TGCGCCAGCAGCTTGGGGAAGGGGACTAATGAAAAACTGTTTTTT. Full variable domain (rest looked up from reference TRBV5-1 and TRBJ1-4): KAGVTQTPRYLIKTRGQQVTLSCSPISGHRSVSWYQQTPGQGLQFLFEYFSETQRNKGNFPGRFSGRQFSNSRSEMNVSTLELGDSALYLCASSLGKGTNEKLFFGSGTQLSVL.

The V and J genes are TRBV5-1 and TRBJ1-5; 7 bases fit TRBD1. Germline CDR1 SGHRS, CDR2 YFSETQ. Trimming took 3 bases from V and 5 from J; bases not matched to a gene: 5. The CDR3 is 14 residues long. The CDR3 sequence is CASSWDTGDQPQHF. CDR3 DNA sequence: TGCGCCAGCAGCTGGGACACAGGGGATCAGCCCCAGCATTTT.

CDR3 bases: TGTGCCAGCAGTCGGGACTCATCTAATGAAAAACTGTTTTTT. It specifies CASSRDSSNEKLFF. The V and J genes are TRBV7-9 and TRBJ1-4, with D perhaps matching TRBD1 (5 bases). Germline CDR1 and CDR2: SEHNR and FQNEAQ (reference sequence). V lost 6 bases, J lost 3 bases, and 11 bases lay in between. The CDR3 is 14 amino acids.

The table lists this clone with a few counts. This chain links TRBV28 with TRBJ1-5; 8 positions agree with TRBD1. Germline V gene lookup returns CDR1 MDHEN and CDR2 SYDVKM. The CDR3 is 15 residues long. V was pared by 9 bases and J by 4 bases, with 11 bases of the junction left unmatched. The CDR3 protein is CASGTGGTSNQPQHF. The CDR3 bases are TGTGCCAGTGGGACAGGTGGAACTTCGAATCAGCCCCAGCATTTT. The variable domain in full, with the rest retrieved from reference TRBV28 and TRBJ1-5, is DVKVTQSSRYLVKRTGEKVFLECVQDMDHENMFWYRQDPGLGLRLIYFSYDVKMKEKGDIPEGYSVSREKKERFSLILESASTNQTSMYLCASGTGGTSNQPQHFGDGTRLSIL.

The CDR3 coding sequence is TGCGCCAGCAGCCCAGGCGGGGGGCCCTACGAGCAGTACGTC. Translation: CASSPGGGPYEQYV. V and J are TRBV5-1 and TRBJ2-7; 8 bases are a match to TRBD2. Germline CDR1 SGHRS, CDR2 YFSETQ. V lost 4 bases and J lost 2; bases outside the gene matches: 5. The CDR3 loop spans 14 amino acids.

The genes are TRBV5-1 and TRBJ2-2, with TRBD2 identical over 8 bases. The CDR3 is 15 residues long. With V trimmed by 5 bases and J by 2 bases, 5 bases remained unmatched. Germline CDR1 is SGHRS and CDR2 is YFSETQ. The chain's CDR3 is CASSNSGTNTGELFF. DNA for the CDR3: TGCGCCAGCAGTAATAGCGGGACTAACACCGGGGAGCTGTTTTTT.

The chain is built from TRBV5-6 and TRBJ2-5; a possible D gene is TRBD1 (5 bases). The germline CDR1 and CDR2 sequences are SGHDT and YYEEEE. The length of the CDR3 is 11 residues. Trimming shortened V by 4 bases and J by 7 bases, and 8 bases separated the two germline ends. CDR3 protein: CASSITGTQYF. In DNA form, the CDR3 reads TGTGCCAGCAGCATTACAGGGACCCAGTACTTC.

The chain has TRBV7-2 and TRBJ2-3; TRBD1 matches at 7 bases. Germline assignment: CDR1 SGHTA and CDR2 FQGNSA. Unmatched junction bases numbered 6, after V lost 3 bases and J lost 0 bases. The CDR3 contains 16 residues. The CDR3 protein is CASSFGQAKSTDTQYF. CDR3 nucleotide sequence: TGTGCCAGCAGCTTCGGACAGGCGAAGAGCACAGATACGCAGTATTTT.

CDR3 region: CASSQGTGWGQKLFF. Written as DNA, the CDR3 is TGTGCCAGCAGCCAAGGAACGGGGTGGGGGCAAAAACTGTTTTTT. V usage is TRBV14 and J usage is TRBJ1-4; TRBD1 is a possible D gene (6 bases). Trimming pared 1 base from V and 9 bases from J, leaving 15 bases between. Germline lookup yields CDR1 SGHDN and CDR2 FVKESK. This CDR3 has 15 residues.